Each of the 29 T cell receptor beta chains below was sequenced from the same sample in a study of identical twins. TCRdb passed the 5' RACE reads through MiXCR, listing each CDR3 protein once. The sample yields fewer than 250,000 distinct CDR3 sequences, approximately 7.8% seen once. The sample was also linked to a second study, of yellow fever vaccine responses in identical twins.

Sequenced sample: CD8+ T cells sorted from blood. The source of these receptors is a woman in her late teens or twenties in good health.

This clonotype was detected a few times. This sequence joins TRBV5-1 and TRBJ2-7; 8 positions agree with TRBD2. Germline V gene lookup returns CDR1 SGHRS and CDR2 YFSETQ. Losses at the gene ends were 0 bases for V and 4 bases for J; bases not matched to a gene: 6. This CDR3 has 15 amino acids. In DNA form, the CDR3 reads TGCGCCAGCAGCTTGGATGCGGGAGGCGCGTACGAGCAGTACTTC. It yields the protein CASSLDAGGAYEQYF.

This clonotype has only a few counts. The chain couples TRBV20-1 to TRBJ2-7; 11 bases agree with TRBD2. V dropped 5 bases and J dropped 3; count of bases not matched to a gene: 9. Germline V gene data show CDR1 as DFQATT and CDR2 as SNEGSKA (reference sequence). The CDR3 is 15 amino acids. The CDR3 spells CSASQLAGALYEQYF. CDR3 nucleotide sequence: TGCAGTGCTTCCCAACTAGCGGGAGCCCTCTACGAGCAGTACTTC.

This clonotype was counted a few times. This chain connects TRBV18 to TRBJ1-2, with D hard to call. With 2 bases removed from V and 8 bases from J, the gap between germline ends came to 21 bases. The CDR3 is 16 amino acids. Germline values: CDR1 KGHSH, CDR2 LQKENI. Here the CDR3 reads CASSPSWLVRACGYTF. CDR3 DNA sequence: TGTGCCAGCTCACCATCCTGGTTGGTGCGGGCTTGCGGCTACACCTTC.

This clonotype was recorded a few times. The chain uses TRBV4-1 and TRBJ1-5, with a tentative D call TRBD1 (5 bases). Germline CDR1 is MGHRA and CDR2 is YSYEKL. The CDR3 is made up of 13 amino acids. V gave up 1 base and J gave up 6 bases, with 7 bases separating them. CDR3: CASSQGGIQPQHF. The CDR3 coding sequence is TGCGCCAGCAGCCAAGGGGGGATTCAGCCCCAGCATTTT.

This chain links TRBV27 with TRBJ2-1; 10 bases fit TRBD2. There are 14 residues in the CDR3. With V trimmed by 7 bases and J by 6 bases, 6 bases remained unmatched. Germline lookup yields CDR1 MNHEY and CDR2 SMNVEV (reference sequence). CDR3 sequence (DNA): TGTGCCAGCACCCCTAGCGGGAGTTCCAATGAGCAGTTCTTC. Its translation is CASTPSGSSNEQFF.

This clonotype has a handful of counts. CDR3: CASSLKRPGTSGTSTDTQYF. CDR3 in DNA: TGTGCCAGCAGCTTAAAGCGCCCCGGGACTAGCGGGACTAGCACAGATACGCAGTATTTT. The chain recombines TRBV7-3 with TRBJ2-3; 13 bases agree with TRBD2. V lost 1 base to trimming and J lost 0 bases; unmatched junction nucleotides: 10. The germline gives CDR1 SGHTA, CDR2 FQGTGA. This CDR3 comprises 20 residues.

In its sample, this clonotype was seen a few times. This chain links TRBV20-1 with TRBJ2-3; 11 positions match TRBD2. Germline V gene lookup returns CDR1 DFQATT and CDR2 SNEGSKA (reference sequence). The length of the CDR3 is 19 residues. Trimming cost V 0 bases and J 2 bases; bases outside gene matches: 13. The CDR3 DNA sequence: TGCAGTGCTAGAGATTGGCTAGCGGGAGGCCCGGCCCCCACAGATACGCAGTATTTT. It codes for CSARDWLAGGPAPTDTQYF.

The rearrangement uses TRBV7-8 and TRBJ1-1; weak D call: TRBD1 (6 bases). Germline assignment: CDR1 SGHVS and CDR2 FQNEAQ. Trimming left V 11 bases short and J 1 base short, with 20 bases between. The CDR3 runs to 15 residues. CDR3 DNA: TGTGCCTCGAAGGGAGGGGGGCGGCCGAACACTGAAGCTTTCTTT. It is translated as CASKGGGRPNTEAFF.

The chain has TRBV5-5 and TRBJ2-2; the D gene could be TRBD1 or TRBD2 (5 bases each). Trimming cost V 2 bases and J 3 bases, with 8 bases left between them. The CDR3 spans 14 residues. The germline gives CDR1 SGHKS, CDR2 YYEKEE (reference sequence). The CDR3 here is CASSLEGYTGELFF. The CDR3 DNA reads TGTGCCAGCAGCTTAGAGGGGTACACCGGGGAGCTGTTTTTT.

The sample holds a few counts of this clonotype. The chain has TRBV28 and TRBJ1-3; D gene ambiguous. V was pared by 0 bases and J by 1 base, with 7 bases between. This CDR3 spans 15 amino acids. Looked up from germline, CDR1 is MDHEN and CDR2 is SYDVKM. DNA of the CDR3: TGTGCCAGCAGTTTATGGCCACCGTCTGGAAACACCATATATTTT. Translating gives CASSLWPPSGNTIYF.

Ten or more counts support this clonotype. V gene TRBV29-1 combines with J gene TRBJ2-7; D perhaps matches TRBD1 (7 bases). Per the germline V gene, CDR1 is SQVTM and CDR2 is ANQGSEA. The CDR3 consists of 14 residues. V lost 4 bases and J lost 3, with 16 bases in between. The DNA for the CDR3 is TGCAGCGTTGTTGGGGGGACAGACTACTACGAGCAGTACTTC. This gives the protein CSVVGGTDYYEQYF.

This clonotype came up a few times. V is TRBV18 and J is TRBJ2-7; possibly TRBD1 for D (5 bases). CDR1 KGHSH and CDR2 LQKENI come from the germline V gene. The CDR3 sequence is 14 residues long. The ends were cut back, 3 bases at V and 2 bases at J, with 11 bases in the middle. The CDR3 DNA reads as TGTGCCAGCTCACCTGTGGACACCCCCTACGAGCAGTACTTC. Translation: CASSPVDTPYEQYF.

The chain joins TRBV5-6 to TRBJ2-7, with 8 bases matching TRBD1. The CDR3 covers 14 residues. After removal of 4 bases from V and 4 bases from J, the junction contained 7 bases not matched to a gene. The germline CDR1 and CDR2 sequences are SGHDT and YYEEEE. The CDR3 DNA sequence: TGTGCCAGCAGCGGACAGGGTATCGGTTACGAGCAGTACGTC. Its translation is CASSGQGIGYEQYV.

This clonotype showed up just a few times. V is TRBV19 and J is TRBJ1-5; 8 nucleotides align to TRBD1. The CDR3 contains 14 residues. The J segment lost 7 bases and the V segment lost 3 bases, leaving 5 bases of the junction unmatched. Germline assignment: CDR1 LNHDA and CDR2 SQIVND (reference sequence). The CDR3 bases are TGTGCCAGTAGTATCGGACAGGGCGACCAGCCCCAGCATTTT. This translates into CASSIGQGDQPQHF.

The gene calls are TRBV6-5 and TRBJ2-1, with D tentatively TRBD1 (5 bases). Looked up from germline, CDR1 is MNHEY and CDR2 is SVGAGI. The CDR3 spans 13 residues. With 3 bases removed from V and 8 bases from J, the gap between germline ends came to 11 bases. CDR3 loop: CASSYFSQDEQFF. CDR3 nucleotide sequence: TGTGCCAGCAGTTATTTTTCACAGGATGAGCAGTTCTTC.

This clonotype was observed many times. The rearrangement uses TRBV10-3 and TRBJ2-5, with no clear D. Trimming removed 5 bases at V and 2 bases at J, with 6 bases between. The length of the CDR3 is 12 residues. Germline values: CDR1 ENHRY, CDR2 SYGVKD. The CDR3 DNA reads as TGTGCCATCAGTCAACGACAAGAGACCCAGTACTTC. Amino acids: CAISQRQETQYF.

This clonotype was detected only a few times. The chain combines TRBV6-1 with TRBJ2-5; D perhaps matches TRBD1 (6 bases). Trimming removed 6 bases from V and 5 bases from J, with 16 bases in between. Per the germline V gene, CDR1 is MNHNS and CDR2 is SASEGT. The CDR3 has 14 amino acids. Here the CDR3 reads CASSFTGSGETQYF. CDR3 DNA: TGTGCCAGCAGCTTCACAGGGTCCGGGGAGACCCAGTACTTC.

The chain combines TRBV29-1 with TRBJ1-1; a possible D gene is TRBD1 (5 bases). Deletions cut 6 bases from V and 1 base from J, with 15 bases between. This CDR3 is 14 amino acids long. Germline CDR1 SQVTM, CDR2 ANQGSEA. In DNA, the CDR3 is TGCAGCGTCCTCTTGGCAGGGAGGAACACTGAAGCTTTCTTT. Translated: CSVLLAGRNTEAFF. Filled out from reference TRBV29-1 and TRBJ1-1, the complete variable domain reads SAVISQKPSRDICQRGTSLTIQCQVDSQVTMMFWYRQQPGQSLTLIATANQGSEATYESGFVIDKFPISRPNLTFSTLTVSNMSPEDSSIYLCSVLLAGRNTEAFFGQGTRLTVV.

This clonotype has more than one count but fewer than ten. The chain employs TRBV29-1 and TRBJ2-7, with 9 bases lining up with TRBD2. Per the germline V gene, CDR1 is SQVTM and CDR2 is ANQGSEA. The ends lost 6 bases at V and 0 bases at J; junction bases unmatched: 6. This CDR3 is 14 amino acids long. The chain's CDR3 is CSVAGTSTSYEQYF. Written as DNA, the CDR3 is TGCAGCGTAGCCGGGACTAGCACCTCCTACGAGCAGTACTTC.

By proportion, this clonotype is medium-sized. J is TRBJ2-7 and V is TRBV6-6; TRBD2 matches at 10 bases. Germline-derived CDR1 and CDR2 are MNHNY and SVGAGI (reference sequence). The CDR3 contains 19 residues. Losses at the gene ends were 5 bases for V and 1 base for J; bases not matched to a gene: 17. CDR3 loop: CASSTHSSEREGLSYEQYF. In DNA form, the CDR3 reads TGTGCCAGCAGTACGCACTCATCCGAGCGGGAGGGCCTTTCCTACGAGCAGTACTTC.

CDR3 sequence: CASSWDKITTGELFF. The CDR3 bases are TGCGCCAGCAGCTGGGACAAGATAACCACCGGGGAGCTGTTTTTT. The chain has TRBV5-1 and TRBJ2-2; perhaps TRBD1 as D (6 bases). V lost 3 bases and J 4 bases, leaving 13 bases between the germline ends. This CDR3 spans 15 amino acids. CDR1 is SGHRS and CDR2 is YFSETQ in the germline V gene.

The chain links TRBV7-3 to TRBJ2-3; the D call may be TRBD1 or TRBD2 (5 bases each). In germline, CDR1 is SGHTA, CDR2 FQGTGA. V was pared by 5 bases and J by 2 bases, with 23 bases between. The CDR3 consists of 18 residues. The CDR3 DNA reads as TGTGCCAGCAGCCGTAGGGGAGCCGGGGCTGACCCCACAGATACGCAGTATTTT. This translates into CASSRRGAGADPTDTQYF.

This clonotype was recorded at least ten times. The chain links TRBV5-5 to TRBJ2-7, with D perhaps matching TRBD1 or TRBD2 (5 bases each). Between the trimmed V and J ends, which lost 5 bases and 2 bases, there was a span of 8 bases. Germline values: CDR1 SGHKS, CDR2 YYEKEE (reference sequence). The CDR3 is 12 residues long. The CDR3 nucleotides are TGTGCCAGCAGTTGGGGGACCTACGAGCAGTACTTC. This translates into CASSWGTYEQYF. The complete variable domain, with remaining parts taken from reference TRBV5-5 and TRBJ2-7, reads DAGVTQSPTHLIKTRGQQVTLRCSPISGHKSVSWYQQVLGQGPQFIFQYYEKEERGRGNFPDRFSARQFPNYSSELNVNALLLGDSALYLCASSWGTYEQYFGPGTRLTVT.

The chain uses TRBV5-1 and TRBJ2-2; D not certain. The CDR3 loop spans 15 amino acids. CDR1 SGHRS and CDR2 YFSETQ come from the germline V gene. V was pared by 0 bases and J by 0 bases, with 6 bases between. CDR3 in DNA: TGCGCCAGCAGCTTGGTGCGGACGAACACCGGGGAGCTGTTTTTT. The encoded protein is CASSLVRTNTGELFF.

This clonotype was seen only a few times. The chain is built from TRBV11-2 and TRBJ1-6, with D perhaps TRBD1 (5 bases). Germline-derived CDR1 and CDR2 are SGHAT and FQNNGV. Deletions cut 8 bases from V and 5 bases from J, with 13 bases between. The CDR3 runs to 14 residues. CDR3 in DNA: TGTGCCAGCCCCTCCGGGACGGATAATTCACCCCTCCACTTT. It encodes CASPSGTDNSPLHF.

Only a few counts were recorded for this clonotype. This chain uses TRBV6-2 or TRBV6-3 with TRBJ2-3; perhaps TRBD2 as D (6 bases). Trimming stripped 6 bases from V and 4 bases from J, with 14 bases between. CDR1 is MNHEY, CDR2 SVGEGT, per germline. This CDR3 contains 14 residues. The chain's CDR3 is CASSLGGHADTQYF. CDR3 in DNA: TGTGCCAGCAGCCTTGGAGGGCACGCAGATACGCAGTATTTT.

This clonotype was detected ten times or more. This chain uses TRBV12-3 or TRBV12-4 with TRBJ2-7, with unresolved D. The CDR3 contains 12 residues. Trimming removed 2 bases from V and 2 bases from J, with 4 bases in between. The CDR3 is CASSLSTYEQYF. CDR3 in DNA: TGTGCCAGCAGTTTATCCACCTACGAGCAGTACTTC.

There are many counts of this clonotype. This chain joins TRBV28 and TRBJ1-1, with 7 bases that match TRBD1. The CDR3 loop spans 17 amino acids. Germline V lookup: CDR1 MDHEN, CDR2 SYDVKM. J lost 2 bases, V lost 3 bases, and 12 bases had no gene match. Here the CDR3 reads CASSFEISGGTNTEAFF. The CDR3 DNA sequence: TGTGCCAGCAGTTTCGAGATATCAGGGGGGACTAACACTGAAGCTTTCTTT.

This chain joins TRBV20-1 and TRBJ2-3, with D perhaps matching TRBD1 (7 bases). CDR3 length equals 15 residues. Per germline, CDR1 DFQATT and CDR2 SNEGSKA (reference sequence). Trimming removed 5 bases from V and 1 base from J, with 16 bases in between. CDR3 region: CSAELDREGTDTQYF. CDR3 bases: TGCAGTGCTGAGCTCGACAGGGAGGGCACAGATACGCAGTATTTT.